These T cell receptor beta chains were read from a single sample in a study of blood T cell repertoires in COVID-19. TCRdb keeps only in-frame clones here, not all; method: immunoSEQ multiplex PCR. This table has around 170,000 clones, more than 80% appearing once. Material for sequencing was PBMCs or T cells enriched from blood (not recorded which). These receptors were collected from a man aged 45-60 years who had recovered from COVID-19. Each CDR3 is given with its conserved first and last residue. D genes are given only for firm matches. The size entry is marked missing in some rows and otherwise reads once, few, many or a size class.

size | D | J | V | CDR3 | DNA
. | TRBD1 | TRBJ2-5 | TRBV7-2 | CASSSRQGLQTQYF | TGTGCCAGCAGCTCGCGACAGGGTTTACAGACCCAGTACTTC
. | . | TRBJ1-6 | TRBV7-8 | CASSLGPSGNSPLHF | TGTGCCAGCAGCTTAGGTCCCAGTGGTAATTCACCCCTCCACTTT
. | . | TRBJ1-2 | TRBV2 | CASSERGFGYTF | TGTGCCAGCAGTGAAAGAGGGTTTGGCTACACCTTC
. | TRBD2 | TRBJ2-2 | TRBV19 | CASTLSYHDGGTNTGELFF | TGTGCCAGTACCCTATCCTACCATGACGGGGGGACGAACACCGGGGAGCTGTTTTTT
few | TRBD1 | TRBJ1-2 | TRBV7-3 | CASSSTGGAGYTF | TGTGCCAGCAGCTCGACAGGGGGCGCGGGCTACACCTTC
. | . | TRBJ1-4 | TRBV6-5 | CASSSRVWEKLFF | TGTGCCAGCAGTTCCCGGGTGTGGGAAAAACTGTTTTTT
. | . | TRBJ2-1 | TRBV30 | CAWTRGAYNEQFF | TGTGCCTGGACCAGGGGGGCCTACAATGAGCAGTTCTTC
once | TRBD1 | TRBJ1-6 | TRBV6-5 | CASSHGTEHSPLHF | TGTGCCAGCAGCCACGGGACAGAGCATTCACCCCTCCACTTT
. | . | TRBJ1-2 | TRBV6-6 | CASSSSGIYGYTF | TGTGCCAGCAGTTCATCAGGGATATATGGCTACACCTTC
. | . | TRBJ2-5 | TRBV7-3 | CASSLKASRPQYF | TGTGCCAGCAGCTTAAAGGCTAGCAGGCCCCAGTACTTC
. | TRBD2 | TRBJ2-5 | TRBV7-9 | CASTPPSSGGQETQYF | TGTGCCAGCACCCCGCCGAGTAGCGGGGGACAAGAGACCCAGTACTTC
. | . | TRBJ1-6 | TRBV11-2 | CASSRWGSRSPLHF | TGTGCCAGCAGCAGGTGGGGCAGTCGGTCACCCCTCCACTTT
. | . | TRBJ2-3 | TRBV9 | CASSEQLDTQYF | TGTGCCAGCAGCGAACAGCTGGATACGCAGTATTTT
. | . | TRBJ1-4 | TRBV5-1 | CASSPRGVNEKLFF | TGCGCCAGCAGCCCTCGAGGAGTTAATGAAAAACTGTTTTTT
. | . | TRBJ1-1 | TRBV10-1 | CASSDAGNTEAFF | TGCGCCAGCAGTGACGCGGGGAACACTGAAGCTTTCTTT
. | TRBD1 | TRBJ2-2 | TRBV27 | CASSWNRGTGELFF | TGTGCCAGCAGTTGGAACAGGGGCACCGGGGAGCTGTTTTTT
. | . | TRBJ2-3 | TRBV10-3 | CAISELAGTDTQYF | TGTGCCATCAGTGAATTAGCGGGCACAGATACGCAGTATTTT
. | TRBD2 | TRBJ2-6 | TRBV7-3 | CASSLKLAGESGANVLTF | TGTGCCAGCAGCTTAAAGCTAGCGGGGGAGTCTGGGGCCAACGTCCTGACTTTC
. | . | TRBJ2-1 | TRBV18 | CASSHEFGTRYNEQFF | TGTGCCAGCTCACACGAGTTCGGGACAAGATACAATGAGCAGTTCTTC
. | . | TRBJ2-1 | TRBV27 | CASTSLGGANPNNEQFF | TGTGCCAGCACCTCCCTAGGGGGGGCCAACCCCAACAATGAGCAGTTCTTC
. | TRBD1 | TRBJ2-7 | TRBV5-1 | CASSLHPGTGSDEQYF | TGCGCCAGCAGCTTACATCCTGGGACAGGGAGTGACGAGCAGTACTTC
few | . | TRBJ1-4 | TRBV7-9 | CASSRDNSNFFF | TGTGCCAGCAGCAGAGACAACAGCAATTTTTTTTTC
. | . | TRBJ2-3 | TRBV18 | CASSQSHGDTQYF | TGTGCCAGCTCACAATCCCACGGGGATACGCAGTATTTT
. | . | TRBJ2-3 | TRBV14 | CASSRVVLNTQYF | TGTGCCAGCAGTCGGGTAGTATTGAATACGCAGTATTTT
. | . | TRBJ1-2 | TRBV27 | CASSLHPERVQGYTF | TGTGCCAGCAGTCTCCACCCAGAGAGGGTCCAGGGCTACACCTTC
. | . | TRBJ1-5 | TRBV29-1 | CSVAMGRSNQPQHF | TGCAGCGTTGCAATGGGGCGCAGCAATCAGCCCCAGCATTTT
few | . | TRBJ1-5 | TRBV28 | CASTLRFSNQPQHF | TGTGCCAGCACCCTCAGGTTTAGCAATCAGCCCCAGCATTTT
many | TRBD1 | TRBJ1-2 | TRBV3-1/TRBV3-2 | CASSQVGTGRNYGYTF | TGTGCCAGCAGCCAAGTTGGGACAGGGAGGAACTATGGCTACACCTTC
. | . | TRBJ1-1 | TRBV6-2/TRBV6-3 | CASSYSRGRGWTEAFF | TGTGCCAGCAGTTACTCTAGGGGCAGGGGTTGGACTGAAGCTTTCTTT
. | . | TRBJ2-1 | TRBV9 | CASSPTRDTRADEQFF | TGTGCCAGCAGCCCCACCCGGGACACAAGGGCGGATGAGCAGTTCTTC
. | TRBD1 | TRBJ1-2 | TRBV5-8 | CASSFGTANYGYTF | TGTGCCAGCAGCTTCGGGACAGCTAACTATGGCTACACCTTC
. | TRBD2 | TRBJ2-7 | TRBV29-1 | CSVEASGWASYEQYF | TGCAGCGTTGAAGCTAGCGGGTGGGCCTCCTACGAGCAGTACTTC
. | . | TRBJ2-3 | TRBV3-1/TRBV3-2 | CASSRSGGTDTQYF | TGTGCCAGCAGCCGAAGCGGTGGCACAGATACGCAGTATTTT
. | . | TRBJ1-3 | TRBV3-1/TRBV3-2 | CASSPREGLSGNTIYF | TGTGCCAGCAGCCCCCGGGAGGGCCTCTCTGGAAACACCATATATTTT
. | . | TRBJ1-2 | TRBV3-1/TRBV3-2 | CASSASQRGGYGYTF | TGTGCCAGCAGCGCGTCTCAAAGAGGAGGCTATGGCTACACCTTC
. | . | TRBJ2-6 | TRBV18 | CASSPQGATLANVLTF | TGTGCCAGCTCACCTCAAGGGGCCACGTTGGCCAACGTCCTGACTTTC
. | . | TRBJ2-3 | TRBV9 | CASTSRMGTPGSDTQYF | TGTGCCAGCACCTCGAGGATGGGGACTCCTGGGTCCGATACGCAGTATTTT
. | TRBD1 | TRBJ2-2 | TRBV7-6 | CATRTGGAGTGELFF | TGTGCCACACGTACAGGGGGCGCCGGAACCGGGGAGCTGTTTTTT
. | . | TRBJ1-2 | TRBV7-2 | CASSRLLDSNYGYTF | TGTGCCAGCAGCCGCTTGTTGGACAGTAACTATGGCTACACCTTC
. | TRBD2 | TRBJ2-5 | TRBV5-1 | CASSLASGGRLETQYF | TGCGCCAGCAGCTTGGCTAGCGGGGGTCGCTTGGAGACCCAGTACTTC
few | . | TRBJ1-1 | TRBV5-1 | CASSFGGEGTEAFF | TGCGCCAGCAGCTTCGGGGGGGAAGGCACTGAAGCTTTCTTT
. | . | TRBJ2-3 | TRBV6-2/TRBV6-3 | CASSYGGNTQYF | TGTGCCAGCAGTTACGGCGGGAATACGCAGTATTTT
. | TRBD1 | TRBJ1-2 | TRBV4-2 | CASSQAPVDRDGYTF | TGTGCCAGCAGCCAAGCGCCCGTGGACAGGGATGGCTACACCTTC
. | . | TRBJ1-6 | TRBV11-1 | CASSLLRGNSPLHF | TGTGCCAGCAGCTTACTCCGGGGTAATTCACCCCTCCACTTT
. | . | TRBJ1-4 | TRBV4-3 | CASSQSRTNEKLFF | TGCGCCAGCAGCCAAAGCCGGACTAATGAAAAACTGTTTTTT
. | . | TRBJ2-7 | TRBV24-1 | CATSVPGAHEQYF | TGTGCCACCAGTGTTCCAGGGGCCCACGAGCAGTACTTC
. | . | TRBJ1-1 | TRBV6-5 | CASTLGGLNTEAFF | TGTGCCAGCACCCTAGGAGGGCTGAACACTGAAGCTTTCTTT
. | . | TRBJ1-2 | TRBV6-1 | CASSDRGHGDGYTF | TGTGCCAGCAGTGACAGGGGCCATGGGGATGGCTACACCTTC
. | . | TRBJ2-3 | TRBV5-1 | CASSLAVADTQYF | TGCGCCAGCAGCTTGGCCGTCGCAGATACGCAGTATTTT
. | . | TRBJ2-5 | TRBV3-1/TRBV3-2 | CASTSLPRETQYF | TGTGCCAGCACCTCCCTTCCGAGAGAGACCCAGTACTTC
. | TRBD1 | TRBJ1-4 | TRBV5-1 | CASSFGTGIEKLFF | TGCGCCAGCAGCTTCGGGACAGGGATTGAAAAACTGTTTTTT
. | . | TRBJ1-1 | TRBV2 | CASSVDIYEAFF | TGTGCCAGCAGTGTGGACATCTATGAAGCTTTCTTT
. | TRBD1 | TRBJ2-1 | TRBV4-2 | CASSPGTGVYNEQFF | TGTGCCAGCTCCCCCGGGACAGGGGTCTACAATGAGCAGTTCTTC
. | TRBD1 | TRBJ1-1 | TRBV5-1 | CASGRDSPKTEAFF | TGCGCCAGCGGCCGGGACAGTCCGAAGACTGAAGCTTTCTTT
. | . | TRBJ1-1 | TRBV5-6 | CASSFVQGDTEAFF | TGTGCCAGCAGCTTTGTACAGGGCGACACTGAAGCTTTCTTT
few | TRBD2 | TRBJ2-2 | TRBV7-9 | CASSLGGGWWTGELFF | TGTGCCAGCAGCTTGGGCGGGGGATGGTGGACCGGGGAGCTGTTTTTT